This T cell receptor (beta chain) was observed in a study of human T cells and chemical hapten exposure. General study findings and limits: DPC sensitization produced no change in TCRs with frequency above 1 in 1000.

Unseparated into fractions, whole blood served as the source from which total RNA was extracted. In TCRdb, the 5' RACE reads were re-called with MiXCR into one record per CDR3 protein. The sample has about 80,000 distinct CDR3 sequences, 15% to 20% seen once. Unmatched junction bases numbered 3, after V lost 5 bases and J lost 7 bases. Germline CDR1 SEHNR, CDR2 FQNEAQ (reference sequence). The CDR3 loop spans 14 amino acids. Details on this clonotype: The antigen remains unidentified.

The sequence was obtained from a female donor in good health. The V gene is TRBV7-9, the J gene TRBJ1-6, with TRBD1 matching 9 bases. CDR3 loop: CASSRGQGNSPLHF. CDR3 DNA: TGTGCCAGCAGCCGGGGACAGGGAAATTCACCCCTCCACTTT.